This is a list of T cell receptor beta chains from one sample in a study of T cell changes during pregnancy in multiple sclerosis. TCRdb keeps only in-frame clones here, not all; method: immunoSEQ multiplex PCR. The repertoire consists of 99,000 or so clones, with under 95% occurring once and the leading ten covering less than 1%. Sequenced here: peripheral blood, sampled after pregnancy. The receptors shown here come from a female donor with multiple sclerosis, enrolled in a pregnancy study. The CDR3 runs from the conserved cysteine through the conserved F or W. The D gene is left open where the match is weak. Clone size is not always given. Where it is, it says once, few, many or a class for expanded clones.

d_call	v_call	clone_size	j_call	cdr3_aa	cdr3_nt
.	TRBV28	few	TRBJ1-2	CASRTLGGEGYTF	TGTGCCAGCAGAACCTTAGGAGGGGAAGGCTACACCTTC
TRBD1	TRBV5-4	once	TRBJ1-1	CASSARDRGPRSTEAFF	TGTGCCAGCAGCGCCCGGGACAGGGGGCCCCGAAGTACTGAAGCTTTCTTT
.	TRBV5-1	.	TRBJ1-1	CASALNPGRNTEAFF	TGCGCCAGCGCTTTGAATCCAGGAAGGAACACTGAAGCTTTCTTT
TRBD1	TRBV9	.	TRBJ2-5	CASSVRDRSQETQYF	TGTGCCAGCAGCGTAAGGGACAGGTCCCAAGAGACCCAGTACTTC
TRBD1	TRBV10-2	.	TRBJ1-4	CASSDRGQGSEKLFF	TGCGCCAGCAGTGATCGGGGACAGGGATCTGAAAAACTGTTTTTT
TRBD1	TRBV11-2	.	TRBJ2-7	CASSLGVGTVYEQYF	TGTGCCAGCAGCTTAGGAGTTGGGACAGTCTACGAGCAGTACTTC
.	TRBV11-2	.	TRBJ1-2	CASSLASLPGYTF	TGTGCCAGCAGCTTAGCTTCCCTACCTGGCTACACCTTC
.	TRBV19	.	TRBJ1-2	CASSIAVDGYTF	TGTGCCAGTAGTATCGCCGTAGATGGCTACACCTTC
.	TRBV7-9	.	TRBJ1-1	CASSPPGTEAFF	TGTGCCAGCAGCCCCCCGGGCACTGAAGCTTTCTTT
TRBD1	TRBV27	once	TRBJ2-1	CASSRNRGVMYEQFF	TGTGCCAGCAGCCGGAACAGGGGGGTCATGTATGAGCAGTTCTTC
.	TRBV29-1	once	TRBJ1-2	CSVEEAGSTYGYTF	TGCAGCGTTGAAGAAGCAGGGTCTACCTATGGCTACACCTTC
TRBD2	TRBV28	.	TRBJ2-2	CASSLTGLAGMRTGELFF	TGTGCCAGCAGCTTAACGGGACTAGCGGGGATGAGGACCGGGGAGCTGTTTTTT
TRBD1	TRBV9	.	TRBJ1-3	CASSPVQGTTGNTIYF	TGTGCCAGCAGCCCGGTACAGGGGACAACCGGAAACACCATATATTTT
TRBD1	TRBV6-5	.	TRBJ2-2	CASSPGDRRTGELFF	TGTGCCAGCAGTCCCGGGGACAGGCGCACCGGGGAGCTGTTTTTT
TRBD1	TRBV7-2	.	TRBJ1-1	CASSDHRGTEAFF	TGTGCCAGCAGCGATCACAGGGGCACTGAAGCTTTCTTT